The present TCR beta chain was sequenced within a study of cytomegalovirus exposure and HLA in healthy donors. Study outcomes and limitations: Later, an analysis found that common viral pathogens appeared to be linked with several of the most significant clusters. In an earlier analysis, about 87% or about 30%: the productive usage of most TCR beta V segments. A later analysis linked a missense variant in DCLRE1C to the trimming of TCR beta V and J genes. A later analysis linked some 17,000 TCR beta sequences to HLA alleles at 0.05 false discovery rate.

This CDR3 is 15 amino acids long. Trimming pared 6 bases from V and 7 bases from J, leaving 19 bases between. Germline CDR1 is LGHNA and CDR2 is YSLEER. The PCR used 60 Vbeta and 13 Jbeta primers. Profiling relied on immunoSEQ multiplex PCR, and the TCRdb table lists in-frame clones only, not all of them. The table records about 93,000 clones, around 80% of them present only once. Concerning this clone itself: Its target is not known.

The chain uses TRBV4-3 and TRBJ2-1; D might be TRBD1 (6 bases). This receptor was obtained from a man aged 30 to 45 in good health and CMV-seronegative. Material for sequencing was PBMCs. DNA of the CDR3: TGCGCCAGCAGTCCGCAACAGGGTTCGGGGAATGAGCAGTTCTTC. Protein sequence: CASSPQQGSGNEQFF.